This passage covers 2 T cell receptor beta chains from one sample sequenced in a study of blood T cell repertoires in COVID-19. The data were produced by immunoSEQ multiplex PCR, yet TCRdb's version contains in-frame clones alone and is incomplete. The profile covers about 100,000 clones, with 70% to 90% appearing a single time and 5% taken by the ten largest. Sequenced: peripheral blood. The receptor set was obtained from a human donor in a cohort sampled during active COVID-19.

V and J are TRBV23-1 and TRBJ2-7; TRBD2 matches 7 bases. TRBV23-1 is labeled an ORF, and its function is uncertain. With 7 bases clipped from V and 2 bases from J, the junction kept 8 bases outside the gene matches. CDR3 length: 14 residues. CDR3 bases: TGCGCCAGCACCCCGGGAGGCCCTACCTACGAGCAGTACTTC. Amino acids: CASTPGGPTYEQYF.

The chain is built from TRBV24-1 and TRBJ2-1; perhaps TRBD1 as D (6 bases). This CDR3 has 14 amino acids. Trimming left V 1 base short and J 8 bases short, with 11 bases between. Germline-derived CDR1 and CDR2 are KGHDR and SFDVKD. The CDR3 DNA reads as TGTGCCACCAGTGATTTCAACAGGGTCCATGAGCAGTTCTTC. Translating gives CATSDFNRVHEQFF.